These 12 T cell receptor beta chains share one sample of origin, sequenced in a study of blood T cell repertoires in COVID-19. The table came from immunoSEQ multiplex PCR; TCRdb's copy has only in-frame clones and leaves some out. The table has about 260,000 clones, roughly 84% seen once. The material sequenced was peripheral blood. The receptors come from a woman aged 40 to 49 who had recovered from COVID-19.

This chain links TRBV29-1 with TRBJ2-7; 11 bases are a match to TRBD1. Losses at the gene ends were 6 bases for V and 5 bases for J; bases not matched to a gene: 12. The CDR3 totals 15 residues. Germline CDR1 is SQVTM and CDR2 is ANQGSEA. For the CDR3, the DNA is TGCAGCGTCACCGGGACAGGGGGTTTGAACAACGAGCAGTACTTC. Translation: CSVTGTGGLNNEQYF.

The gene calls are TRBV19 and TRBJ2-4; TRBD1 aligns across 7 bases. The CDR3 has 15 residues. Trimming removed 3 bases from V and 8 bases from J; junction bases left unmatched: 10. Per germline, CDR1 LNHDA and CDR2 SQIVND (reference sequence). CDR3 nucleotides: TGTGCCAGTAGTATCTACGGGACAGTGGGGGACATTCAGTACTTC. Translation gives CASSIYGTVGDIQYF.

About this clone itself: Distinct nucleotide sequences in the sample also encode this CDR3. The rearrangement uses TRBV20-1 and TRBJ2-7, with D tentatively TRBD2 (5 bases). Trimming stripped 3 bases from V and 5 bases from J, with 8 bases between. The CDR3 spans 11 residues. Germline CDR1 reads DFQATT; CDR2 reads SNEGSKA (reference sequence). The CDR3 DNA is TGCAGTGCTAGTAAGGGAGACGAGCAGTACTTC. It specifies CSASKGDEQYF.

J is TRBJ1-4 and V is TRBV2; possibly TRBD1 for D (5 bases). This CDR3 region has 13 residues. CDR1 and CDR2 from the germline V gene are SNHLY and FYNNEI. Trimming took 7 bases from V and 13 from J, leaving 19 bases between them. The DNA of the CDR3 is TGTGCCAGCACGGCTTATGATGGGGGGGGACTGTTTTTT. This codes for CASTAYDGGGLFF.

The chain recombines TRBV30 with TRBJ2-7; 7 positions match TRBD2. CDR1 and CDR2 (germline): GTSNPN, SVGIG (reference sequence). V dropped 1 base and J dropped 2; count of bases not matched to a gene: 11. This CDR3 spans 16 amino acids. CDR3 in amino acids: CAWSGWRGSQPYEQYF. CDR3 DNA sequence: TGTGCCTGGAGTGGTTGGCGGGGGTCCCAGCCCTACGAGCAGTACTTC.

The V call is TRBV7-6, the J call TRBJ1-1; 8 bases agree with TRBD1. CDR3 length: 15 residues. Trimming at V came to 5 bases and at J to 4 bases, leaving 9 bases not matched to a gene. Germline CDR1 SGHVS, CDR2 FNYEAQ. CDR3 sequence (DNA): TGTGCCAGCAGCCGAAATCAGGGGGCTAGCACTGAAGCTTTCTTT. Translated, it gives CASSRNQGASTEAFF.

The rearrangement joins TRBV5-4 to TRBJ1-6; D is unclear. With 6 bases removed from V and 5 bases from J, the gap between germline ends came to 15 bases. This CDR3 spans 15 amino acids. The germline V gene encodes CDR1 SGHNT and CDR2 YYREEE (reference sequence). CDR3 in amino acids: CASTPDGENNSPLHF. The CDR3 bases are TGTGCCAGCACCCCGGATGGAGAAAATAATTCACCCCTCCACTTT. Looking up the rest from reference TRBV5-4 and TRBJ1-6 gives the full variable domain: ETGVTQSPTHLIKTRGQQVTLRCSSQSGHNTVSWYQQALGQGPQFIFQYYREEENGRGNFPPRFSGLQFPNYSSELNVNALELDDSALYLCASTPDGENNSPLHFGNGTRLTVT.

This chain joins TRBV20-1 and TRBJ2-1; D gene unclear. The CDR3 loop spans 11 amino acids. The V gene lost 3 bases and the J gene lost 9 bases, with 9 bases spanning the gap. Germline values: CDR1 DFQATT, CDR2 SNEGSKA (reference sequence). CDR3 bases: TGCAGTGCTAGGGCGGTCAGTGAGCAGTTCTTC. Its protein product is CSARAVSEQFF.

The rearrangement joins TRBV24-1 to TRBJ2-2; 8 bases agree with TRBD2. The CDR3 covers 15 residues. V was clipped by 9 bases and J by 4 bases; unmatched bases: 9. Germline CDR1 KGHDR, CDR2 SFDVKD. DNA for the CDR3: TGTGCCACCTCAGCAGCGGGGGTAGGCACCGGGGAGCTGTTTTTT. Translation: CATSAAGVGTGELFF.

The CDR3 spells CASTLNIGAPYNSPLHF. The CDR3 nucleotides are TGTGCCAGCACCCTAAATATTGGGGCTCCCTATAATTCACCCCTCCACTTT. The chain employs TRBV11-2 and TRBJ1-6; D is possibly TRBD1 (5 bases). Deletions cut 7 bases from V and 2 bases from J, with 18 bases between. CDR1 and CDR2 from the germline V gene are SGHAT and FQNNGV. This CDR3 contains 17 residues.

The genes are TRBV3-1 (or the pseudogene TRBV3-2) and TRBJ2-1, with 7 positions matching TRBD2. CDR1 is LGHDT and CDR2 is YNNKEL in the germline V gene (reference sequence). The CDR3 loop spans 18 amino acids. The V and J ends lost 1 base and 7 bases, in that order; junction bases with no gene match: 16. The CDR3 DNA sequence: TGTGCCAGCAGCCAAGCCCCGGTGGTGGGAGGGCCTGAGAATGAGCAGTTCTTC. Encoded protein: CASSQAPVVGGPENEQFF.

The chain carries TRBV5-1 and TRBJ2-5, with D perhaps matching TRBD2 (5 bases). Between the trimmed V and J ends, which lost 3 bases and 5 bases, there was a span of 14 bases. Germline V gives CDR1 SGHRS, CDR2 YFSETQ. The length of the CDR3 is 14 residues. The CDR3 loop is CASSSPKAVETQYF. The CDR3 DNA reads as TGCGCCAGCAGCTCTCCGAAAGCGGTGGAGACCCAGTACTTC.